The rows below give T cell receptor beta chains drawn from one sample of a study of CD8 T cells in ankylosing spondylitis. Each CDR3 protein gets one entry after TCRdb re-called the 5' RACE reads with MiXCR. Of fewer than 500,000 distinct CDR3 sequences in the sample, 20% to 25% are singletons; the top ten hold approximately 16%. Material for sequencing was blood, either unsorted or a sorted T cell fraction (not recorded which). Receptor source: a male donor with ankylosing spondylitis. CDR3s include the opening cysteine and the closing phenylalanine or tryptophan. Clone size, where shown, is once, few, many, or a class for clones that have expanded.

v_call,clone_size,cdr3_aa
TRBV7-9,.,CASSLSSYYEQYF
TRBV11-3,.,CASSRTRDRLYEQYF
TRBV4-1,few,CASSQQLDRVEAFF
TRBV12-3/TRBV12-4,few,CASSSSARVYNEQFF
TRBV29-1,many,CSAMTGGPEAFF
TRBV5-1,few,CASSLDAGNYGYTF
TRBV12-3/TRBV12-4,.,CASRPSTSGGETQYF
TRBV20-1,.,CSARGLPSTDTQYF
TRBV3-1,.,CASSQVFLAGNTDTQYF
TRBV6-2/TRBV6-3,.,CASSYSAGSRYGYTF
TRBV6-1,.,CASRLQGNGEGYEQYF
TRBV12-3/TRBV12-4,many,CASSFLPGQGQEKLFF
TRBV12-3/TRBV12-4,.,CASSLGLTYGYTF
TRBV29-1,.,CSVERQGMTEAFF
TRBV6-5,.,CASSYSRRGGDTPLHF
TRBV5-4,.,CAGAQPNQETQYF
TRBV2,.,CASNRWGPQETQYF
TRBV27,many,CASSLGQGAGNTIYF
TRBV9,.,CASSVFTDPAVNEQFF
TRBV28,.,CASSYLAGGTEQYF
TRBV7-2,.,CASNQREGYEQYF
TRBV10-3,.,CAISATLAKNIQYF
TRBV10-3,.,CAIRGLTNEQFF
TRBV28,few,CASSLALQGGETQYF
TRBV6-2/TRBV6-3,few,CASMGQGLELNTEAFF
TRBV4-3,.,CASSQGHGRGAWEKLFF
TRBV6-4,.,CASSDVASPYNEQFF
TRBV5-1,.,CASSSTTGRTEAFF
TRBV7-2,.,CASTWARDTYEQYF
TRBV28,.,CASSLISDGNYEQYF
TRBV27,.,CASSLRSRGTQYF
TRBV20-1,.,CSAVFGTSGRFEQFF
TRBV4-1,many,CASSQVIRTKANYGYTF
TRBV12-3/TRBV12-4,.,CASSFLYTGELFF
TRBV6-1,.,CASNGVQVNEKLFF
TRBV15,.,CATSREAGGPYEQYF
TRBV20-1,few,CSARKTSEETQYF
TRBV5-1,.,CASSLATGGLYEQYF
TRBV4-3,few,CASSPGRTESNEKLFF
TRBV20-1,.,CSARTGGDEKLFF
TRBV12-5,few,CASGRGGYDNQPQHF
TRBV5-1,few,CASSLEPGRNYGYTF
TRBV29-1,.,CSVGTAGGLSGANVLTF
TRBV2,.,CASIRDKEAFF
TRBV7-8,.,CASTPGKDSPLHF
TRBV5-1,many,CASSSPDRGGGYNEQFF
TRBV20-1,.,CSAPPGQGIPWDEQFF
TRBV24-1,.,CATSGGSQETQYF
TRBV14,.,CASSQDRYSTLHF
TRBV24-1,many,CATSDFTRGSTDTQYF
TRBV29-1,.,CSVCDSSYEQYF
TRBV5-1,few,CASSTSGRGNEQFF
TRBV12-3/TRBV12-4,.,CASSLITSGSYEQYF
TRBV25-1,.,CASSESLAGATQYF
TRBV12-5,.,CASGIDTFNEQFF
TRBV5-1,.,CASSLPRTGNSPYNEQFF
TRBV29-1,few,CSVEGTLMGEQFF
TRBV3-1,.,CASRQQGASEAFF
TRBV7-2,.,CASRPPGGGNQPQHF
TRBV11-3,few,CASSLRAESYNEQFF